This T cell receptor (beta chain) originates from a study of patients and donors after allogeneic stem cell transplantation. This clonotype was seen a handful of times. TCRdb analysed the RT-PCR reads with MiXCR anew, one entry per CDR3 protein. The repertoire holds tens of thousands of distinct CDR3 sequences, with just under 5% as singletons. The source of this sequence is a human donor who was either an allogeneic HSCT recipient or a stem cell or donor lymphocyte infusion donor (not recorded which). It is not recorded whose cells these are; they may come from a transplant donor. What was sequenced was blood, either unsorted or a sorted T cell fraction (not recorded which).

The CDR3 nucleotides are TGTGCCACCAGGCCGGTGGGACAGGGGTCGTCCTACAATGAGCAGTTCTTC. It encodes CATRPVGQGSSYNEQFF. The rearrangement links TRBV15 to TRBJ2-1; 10 bases are shared with TRBD1. V shed 6 bases, J shed 1 base, and the junction held 9 bases outside the gene matches. Germline CDR1 reads LNHNV; CDR2 reads YYDKDF (reference sequence). The CDR3 runs 17 residues.